These 29 T cell receptor beta chains were sequenced from one sample in a study of response to subunit inactivated influenza vaccine. TCRdb re-analysed the RT-PCR reads in MiXCR, keeping a single row per CDR3 protein. This table holds around 520,000 distinct CDR3 sequences, about 25% found once. Here the sequenced sample was CD4+ T cells sorted from PBMCs, taken 4 to 6 days after vaccination. All receptors come from a man in his fifties who received an inactivated influenza vaccine.

The chain employs TRBV7-2 and TRBJ2-1, with 11 positions matching TRBD2. Losses at the gene ends were 6 bases for V and 4 bases for J; bases not matched to a gene: 8. CDR3 size: 16 residues. In germline, CDR1 is SGHTA, CDR2 FQGNSA. The CDR3 nucleotides are TGTGCCAGCAGAATCACCGGGACTAGCGGATACAATGAGCAGTTCTTC. Protein: CASRITGTSGYNEQFF. Combining the CDR3 with reference TRBV7-2 and TRBJ2-1 gives the whole variable domain GAGVSQSPSNKVTEKGKDVELRCDPISGHTALYWYRQSLGQGLEFLIYFQGNSAPDKSGLPSDRFSAERTGGSVSTLTIQRTQQEDSAVYLCASRITGTSGYNEQFFGPGTRLTVL.

This clonotype was seen a single time. This chain links TRBV6-2 or TRBV6-3 with TRBJ2-3, with D unresolved. Trimming removed 6 bases from V and 6 bases from J, with 7 bases in between. The CDR3 contains 11 residues. Germline V lookup: CDR1 MNHEY, CDR2 SVGEGT. As DNA, the CDR3 is TGTGCCAGCAGAACAGTGGATACGCAGTATTTT. It translates to CASRTVDTQYF.

This clonotype occurred a few times. This chain's CDR3 is CATGRANEQFF. Written as DNA, the CDR3 is TGTGCCACGGGTAGGGCGAATGAGCAGTTCTTC. The J gene is TRBJ2-1, the V gene TRBV24-1; D is uncertain. Germline-derived CDR1 and CDR2 are KGHDR and SFDVKD. This CDR3 has 11 residues. The ends were cut back, 10 bases at V and 7 bases at J, with 10 bases in the middle.

The genes are TRBV3-1 and TRBJ2-1; TRBD2 matches at 9 bases. V gave up 10 bases and J gave up 7 bases; unmatched junction bases: 14. The CDR3 sequence is 15 residues long. Germline assignment: CDR1 LGHDT and CDR2 YNNKEL (reference sequence). For the CDR3, the DNA is TGTGCCACCTGCCGCCCGGCGGGGGGGCCGAATGAGCAGTTCTTC. This translates into CATCRPAGGPNEQFF.

This clonotype showed up just once. The gene calls are TRBV29-1 and TRBJ2-3, with D possibly TRBD2 on 6 matching bases. The CDR3 consists of 14 residues. Germline CDR1 is SQVTM and CDR2 is ANQGSEA. Trimming removed 1 base from V and 3 bases from J, with 11 bases in between. CDR3 residues: CSVEAYGRTDTQYF. The CDR3 bases are TGCAGCGTTGAAGCTTACGGGAGAACAGATACGCAGTATTTT.

The J gene is TRBJ2-3, the V gene TRBV5-4; 7 nucleotides match TRBD1. The J segment lost 0 bases and the V segment lost 3 bases, leaving 7 bases of the junction unmatched. There are 16 residues in the CDR3. Germline assignment: CDR1 SGHNT and CDR2 YYREEE (reference sequence). CDR3 sequence (DNA): TGTGCCAGCAGCTCGGCATTGACAGGGAGCACAGATACGCAGTATTTT. Protein: CASSSALTGSTDTQYF.

This clonotype showed up just a few times. J is TRBJ1-1 and V is TRBV29-1, with D unclear. The CDR3 is made up of 13 amino acids. CDR1 and CDR2 (germline): SQVTM, ANQGSEA. V gave up 2 bases and J gave up 1 base, with 8 bases separating them. CDR3 protein: CSVETNQNTEAFF. The CDR3 DNA is TGCAGCGTTGAAACGAACCAGAACACTGAAGCTTTCTTT.

V usage is TRBV6-5 and J usage is TRBJ2-2, with D possibly matching TRBD1 (5 bases). This CDR3 is 14 amino acids long. The V gene's germline CDR1 is MNHEY and CDR2 SVGAGI. The V end lost 3 bases, the J end lost 4 bases, and 9 bases lay between the germline ends. In DNA, the CDR3 is TGTGCCAGCAGTTATGCAGGGCGCACCGGGGAGCTGTTTTTT. Protein: CASSYAGRTGELFF.

The chain recombines TRBV12-3 or TRBV12-4 with TRBJ2-1; 10 nucleotides agree with TRBD2. The CDR3 is made up of 14 amino acids. V shed 6 bases, J shed 12 bases, and the junction held 11 bases outside the gene matches. CDR3 amino acids: CASSYSGRAYSQFF. The CDR3 nucleotides are TGTGCCAGCAGCTACAGCGGGAGGGCCTACTCGCAGTTCTTC.

J is TRBJ2-7 and V is TRBV6-2 or TRBV6-3; maybe TRBD1 (6 bases). V lost 11 bases and J 4 bases, leaving 24 bases between the germline ends. The CDR3 totals 15 residues. Germline V gene sequence: CDR1 MNHEY, CDR2 SVGEGT. The DNA for the CDR3 is TGTGCCGACCGTACACGCAGGGGAATGATTTACGAGCAGTACTTC. It codes for CADRTRRGMIYEQYF.

This clonotype has more than one count but fewer than ten. The genes are TRBV5-6 and TRBJ1-2; D remains ambiguous. Germline CDR1 SGHDT, CDR2 YYEEEE. The CDR3 has 17 residues. The V gene lost 0 bases and the J gene lost 1 base, with 16 bases spanning the gap. The CDR3 sequence is CASSLGTAAVFNYGYTF. DNA of the CDR3: TGTGCCAGCAGCTTGGGAACGGCGGCGGTCTTTAACTATGGCTACACCTTC.

This clonotype has a handful of counts. The chain combines TRBV7-3 with TRBJ2-2; TRBD1 aligns across 10 bases. The CDR3 runs to 17 residues. Germline loops: CDR1 SGHTA, CDR2 FQGTGA. Unmatched junction bases numbered 12, after V lost 5 bases and J lost 6 bases. For the CDR3, the DNA is TGTGCCAGCAGCCTCCGAGACAGGGGGCGCCCGGCCGGGGAGCTGTTTTTT. This gives the protein CASSLRDRGRPAGELFF.

V is TRBV20-1 and J is TRBJ2-5; D may match TRBD1 or TRBD2 (5 bases each). The V end lost 6 bases, the J end lost 5 bases, and 19 bases lay between the germline ends. Germline V gene lookup returns CDR1 DFQATT and CDR2 SNEGSKA (reference sequence). The CDR3 is 14 residues long. For the CDR3, the DNA is TGCAGTGCCCATCGTTCGGGGCTGGGGGAGACCCAGTACTTC. The encoded protein is CSAHRSGLGETQYF.

This chain connects TRBV12-3 or TRBV12-4 to TRBJ1-2; the D gene is possibly TRBD1 (6 bases). V lost 2 bases, J lost 4 bases, and 11 bases lay in between. The CDR3 length is 14 residues. This chain's CDR3 is CASSLTRGLYGYTF. The CDR3 DNA is TGTGCCAGCAGTTTAACCAGGGGACTCTATGGCTACACCTTC.

This clonotype was found a few times. The CDR3 DNA is TGTGCCAGCAGCTTAGATCTCTCCGGGACAGAAGAGACCCAGTACTTC. Encoded protein: CASSLDLSGTEETQYF. V gene TRBV11-2 combines with J gene TRBJ2-5; 7 bases match TRBD1. The CDR3 loop spans 16 amino acids. Per germline, CDR1 SGHAT and CDR2 FQNNGV. V lost 0 bases, J lost 3 bases, and 7 bases stayed unmatched.

V usage is TRBV4-2 and J usage is TRBJ2-7, with 11 bases fitting TRBD2. This CDR3 has 15 amino acids. The trim removed 0 bases at V and 4 bases at J, leaving 2 bases unmatched. Germline V CDR1 and CDR2: LGHNA, YNFKEQ. For the CDR3, the DNA is TGTGCCAGCAGCCAAGATGGGACTAGCGGATACGAGCAGTACTTC. Its translation: CASSQDGTSGYEQYF.

This clonotype came up a few times. The CDR3 loop is CASSYSVGLVEAFF. Here the CDR3 DNA reads TGTGCCAGCAGTTACTCGGTCGGCCTAGTTGAAGCTTTCTTT. The chain combines TRBV6-2 or TRBV6-3 with TRBJ1-1, with D unresolved. This CDR3 is 14 amino acids long. Germline CDR1 and CDR2: MNHEY and SVGEGT. Trimming cost V 0 bases and J 7 bases, with 12 bases left between them.

In this sample, this clonotype turned up a few times. V usage is TRBV6-2 or TRBV6-3 and J usage is TRBJ2-2, with 8 bases aligning to TRBD2. Trimming removed 0 bases from V and 9 bases from J; junction bases left unmatched: 6. The germline gives CDR1 MNHEY, CDR2 SVGEGT. This CDR3 is built from 15 residues. The CDR3: CASSYSTSVMRELFF. CDR3 DNA: TGTGCCAGCAGTTACTCGACTAGCGTAATGCGGGAGCTGTTTTTT.

This clonotype was counted only a few times. CDR3 DNA: TGTGCCAGCAGCTTGGTGGCGGGAGCGTCAGATACGCAGTATTTT. Translating it yields CASSLVAGASDTQYF. The rearrangement joins TRBV7-6 to TRBJ2-3; 7 positions match TRBD2. The ends lost 3 bases at V and 4 bases at J; junction bases unmatched: 7. This CDR3 comprises 15 residues. Germline loops: CDR1 SGHVS, CDR2 FNYEAQ.

The genes are TRBV5-1 and TRBJ2-3; possible D gene TRBD1, 6 bases. The CDR3 is 15 amino acids. Germline V gives CDR1 SGHRS, CDR2 YFSETQ. Deletions cut 4 bases from V and 2 bases from J, with 14 bases between. In DNA form, the CDR3 reads TGCGCCAGCAGCATACACGGACAGATCACAGATACGCAGTATTTT. Protein: CASSIHGQITDTQYF.

The genes are TRBV6-5 and TRBJ2-5; TRBD1 matches at 10 bases. CDR3 length: 12 residues. Germline V gene lookup returns CDR1 MNHEY and CDR2 SVGAGI. Losses at the gene ends were 6 bases for V and 7 bases for J; bases not matched to a gene: 2. The CDR3 protein is CASRGQGWTQYF. The CDR3 bases are TGTGCCAGCAGGGGACAGGGGTGGACCCAGTACTTC.

This rearrangement joins TRBV4-3 to TRBJ2-7, with 9 bases aligning to TRBD2. V lost 1 base to trimming and J lost 3 bases; unmatched junction nucleotides: 7. Germline V gives CDR1 LGHNA, CDR2 YSLEER. This CDR3 contains 16 residues. DNA of the CDR3: TGCGCCAGCAGCCAAGGGGTGGTTAGCGGGAGCTACGAGCAGTACTTC. Translation: CASSQGVVSGSYEQYF.

This clonotype came up a few times. The genes are TRBV7-6 and TRBJ1-5; D call uncertain. Germline CDR1 SGHVS, CDR2 FNYEAQ. Between the trimmed V and J ends, which lost 1 base and 3 bases, there was a span of 10 bases. This CDR3 is built from 15 residues. Written as DNA, the CDR3 is TGTGCCAGCAGCTTAGGAACTTCTTACAATCAGCCCCAGCATTTT. This sequence encodes CASSLGTSYNQPQHF.

Ten or more counts support this clonotype. The chain couples TRBV5-1 to TRBJ2-3, with a possible D match to TRBD2 (5 bases). The V gene lost 0 bases and the J gene lost 4 bases, with 12 bases spanning the gap. Germline V lookup: CDR1 SGHRS, CDR2 YFSETQ. This CDR3 is built from 15 residues. CDR3 region: CASSLGGKSADTQYF. CDR3 sequence (DNA): TGCGCCAGCAGCTTGGGAGGGAAGAGTGCAGATACGCAGTATTTT. Drawing the rest from reference TRBV5-1 and TRBJ2-3, the complete variable domain is KAGVTQTPRYLIKTRGQQVTLSCSPISGHRSVSWYQQTPGQGLQFLFEYFSETQRNKGNFPGRFSGRQFSNSRSEMNVSTLELGDSALYLCASSLGGKSADTQYFGPGTRLTVL.

The chain employs TRBV11-3 and TRBJ2-3; 7 positions agree with TRBD1. Germline assignment: CDR1 SGHNT and CDR2 YENEEA. The J segment lost 0 bases and the V segment lost 1 base, leaving 4 bases of the junction unmatched. The CDR3 spans 16 residues. This CDR3 reads CASSLGGTASTDTQYF. As DNA, the CDR3 is TGTGCCAGCAGCTTAGGTGGGACAGCTAGCACAGATACGCAGTATTTT.

The V gene is TRBV6-5, the J gene TRBJ1-6, with D tentatively TRBD1 (5 bases). Germline assignment: CDR1 MNHEY and CDR2 SVGAGI. This CDR3 region has 14 residues. With 2 bases removed from V and 7 bases from J, the gap between germline ends came to 9 bases. The CDR3 here is CASSYGATNSPLHF. CDR3 sequence (DNA): TGTGCCAGCAGTTACGGGGCCACAAATTCACCCCTCCACTTT.

This chain joins TRBV2 and TRBJ2-7; D unresolved. V lost 3 bases and J 1 base, leaving 10 bases between the germline ends. This CDR3 comprises 14 residues. Germline loops: CDR1 SNHLY, CDR2 FYNNEI. The CDR3 protein is CASSDRAVSYEQYF. CDR3 nucleotide sequence: TGTGCCAGCAGTGACCGGGCTGTTTCCTACGAGCAGTACTTC.

The J gene is TRBJ2-7, the V gene TRBV5-1; the match to TRBD1 covers 9 bases. Germline CDR1 and CDR2: SGHRS and YFSETQ. J lost 5 bases, V lost 0 bases, and 9 bases had no gene match. This CDR3 contains 16 residues. Written as DNA, the CDR3 is TGCGCCAGCAGCTTGGCCGGGACAGGGCCGTGGGACGAGCAGTACTTC. This translates into CASSLAGTGPWDEQYF.

The rearrangement uses TRBV5-1 and TRBJ1-5, with D unclear. The length of the CDR3 is 15 residues. Germline values: CDR1 SGHRS, CDR2 YFSETQ. The germline V and J ends were trimmed by 0 bases and 4 bases, with 11 bases remaining between them. This CDR3 is CASSLDGVWNQPQHF. CDR3 nucleotides: TGCGCCAGCAGCTTGGATGGGGTTTGGAATCAGCCCCAGCATTTT.